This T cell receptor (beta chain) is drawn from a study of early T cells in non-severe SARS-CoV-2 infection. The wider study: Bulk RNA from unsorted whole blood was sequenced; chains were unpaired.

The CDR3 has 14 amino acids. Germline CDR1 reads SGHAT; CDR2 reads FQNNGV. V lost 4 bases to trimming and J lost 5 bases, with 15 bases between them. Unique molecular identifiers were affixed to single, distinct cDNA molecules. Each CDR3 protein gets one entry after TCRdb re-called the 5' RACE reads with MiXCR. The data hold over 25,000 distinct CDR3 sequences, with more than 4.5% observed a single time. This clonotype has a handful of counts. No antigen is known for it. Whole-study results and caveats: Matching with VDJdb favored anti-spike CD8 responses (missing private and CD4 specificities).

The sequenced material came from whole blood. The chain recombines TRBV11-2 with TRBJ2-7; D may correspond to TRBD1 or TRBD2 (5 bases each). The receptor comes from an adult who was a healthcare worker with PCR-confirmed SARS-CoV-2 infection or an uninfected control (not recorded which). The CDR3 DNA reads TGTGCCAGCAGCTCAGTGAGGGGAATAAACGAGCAGTACTTC. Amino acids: CASSSVRGINEQYF.